The clone carrying this T cell receptor beta chain has a handful of counts. Its target is unknown. From the 5' RACE reads, TCRdb called clonotypes with MiXCR, one entry per CDR3 protein. The table has about 210,000 distinct CDR3 sequences, roughly 27% seen once. This sample is part of a study of T-cell memory formation after mild COVID-19. Study results and caveats: Some clones that responded turned up in pre-infection memory, which suggests that cross-reactive memory joined in.

Germline CDR1 reads SNHLY; CDR2 reads FYNNEI. With 5 bases clipped from V and 1 base from J, the junction kept 6 bases outside the gene matches. The CDR3 loop spans 15 amino acids. This receptor was identified in an adult woman who had mild COVID-19 (a few samples of this study predate the infection). Cell type and time point are not known. Sequencing input: PBMCs or a T cell subset sorted from them (not recorded which). V gene TRBV2 combines with J gene TRBJ2-7, with 9 bases aligning to TRBD2. CDR3 in amino acids: CASSFRLAVSYEQYF. The CDR3 bases are TGTGCCAGCAGTTTTCGACTAGCGGTATCCTACGAGCAGTACTTC.